This is a list of T cell receptor beta chains from one sample in a study of blood T cells in healthy people across ages. TCRdb itself ran the 5' RACE reads through MiXCR, one entry per CDR3 protein. The sample records more than 1,000,000 distinct CDR3 sequences, 20% to 25% being singletons. The sample also formed part of further work on T cells of mothers and their children.

The sequencing input was blood. These receptor sequences come from a girl aged 2-15 years in good health. CDR3s leave out the opening cysteine and the closing phenylalanine or tryptophan.

V gene,J gene,CDR3 protein
TRBV6-5,TRBJ1-2,ASSPGQGMRGYT
TRBV9,TRBJ2-4,ASSGAENIQY
TRBV29-1,TRBJ2-1,SARSLAGYNEQF
TRBV7-6,TRBJ2-7,ASSGLTSGKSYEQY
TRBV4-3,TRBJ1-2,ASSQDLNYGYT
TRBV28,TRBJ2-5,ASGLVGGTQETQY
TRBV28,TRBJ2-2,ASRAGQNTGELF
TRBV12-3/TRBV12-4,TRBJ2-2,ASSPPRGLGTGELF
TRBV11-2,TRBJ1-2,ASSSGQGRDYGYT
TRBV12-3/TRBV12-4,NA,ASSSRSGGGETQY
TRBV20-1,TRBJ2-5,SARLAGATGEQY
TRBV9,TRBJ1-4,ASSVEDRPNEKLF
TRBV20-1,TRBJ1-1,SPWAANTEAF
TRBV11-3,TRBJ2-1,ASSLHGESSYNEQF
TRBV6-1,TRBJ2-1,ASRDVSSYNEQF
TRBV7-2,TRBJ2-3,ASSLDISGTTDTQY